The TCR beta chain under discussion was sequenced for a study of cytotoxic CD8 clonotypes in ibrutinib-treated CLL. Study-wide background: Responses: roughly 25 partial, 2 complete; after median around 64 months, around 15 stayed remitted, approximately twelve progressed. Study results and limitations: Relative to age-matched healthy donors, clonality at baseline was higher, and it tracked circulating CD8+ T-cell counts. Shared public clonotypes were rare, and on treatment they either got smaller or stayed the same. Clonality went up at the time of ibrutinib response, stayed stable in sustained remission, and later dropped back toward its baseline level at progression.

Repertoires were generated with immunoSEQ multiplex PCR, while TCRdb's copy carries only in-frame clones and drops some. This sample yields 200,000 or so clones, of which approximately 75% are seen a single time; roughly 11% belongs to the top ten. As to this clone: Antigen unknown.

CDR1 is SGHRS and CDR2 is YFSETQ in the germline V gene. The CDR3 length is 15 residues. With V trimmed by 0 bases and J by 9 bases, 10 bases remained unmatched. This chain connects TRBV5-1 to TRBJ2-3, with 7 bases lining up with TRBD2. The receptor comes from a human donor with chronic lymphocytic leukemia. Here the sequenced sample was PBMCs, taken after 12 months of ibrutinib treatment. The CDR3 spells CASSLGGTTTPTQYF. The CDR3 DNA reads TGCGCCAGCAGCTTGGGAGGGACTACCACCCCCACGCAGTATTTT.